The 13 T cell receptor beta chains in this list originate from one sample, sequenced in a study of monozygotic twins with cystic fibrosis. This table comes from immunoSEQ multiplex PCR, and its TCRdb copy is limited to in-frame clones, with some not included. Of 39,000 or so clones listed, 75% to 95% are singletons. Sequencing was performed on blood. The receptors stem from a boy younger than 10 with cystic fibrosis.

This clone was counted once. CDR3 region: CAEGSSSYNEQFF. In nucleotides, the CDR3 is TGTGCGGAAGGATCCAGCTCCTACAATGAGCAGTTCTTC. The chain employs TRBV7-9 and TRBJ2-1; D ambiguous. Germline V CDR1 and CDR2: SEHNR, FQNEAQ (reference sequence). CDR3 length equals 13 residues.

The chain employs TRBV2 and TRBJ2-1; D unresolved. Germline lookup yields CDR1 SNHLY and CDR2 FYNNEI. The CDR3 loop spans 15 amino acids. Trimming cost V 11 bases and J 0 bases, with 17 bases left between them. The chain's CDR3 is CASATWGSSYNEQFF. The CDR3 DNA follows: TGTGCCTCTGCTACATGGGGATCCTCCTACAATGAGCAGTTCTTC.

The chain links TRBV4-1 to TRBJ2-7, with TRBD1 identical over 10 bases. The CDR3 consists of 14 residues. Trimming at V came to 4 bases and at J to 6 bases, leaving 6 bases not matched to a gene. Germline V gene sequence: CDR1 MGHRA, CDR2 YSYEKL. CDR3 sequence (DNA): TGCGCCAGCAGCCTTGGGACAGGGGTTACCGAGCAGTACTTC. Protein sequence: CASSLGTGVTEQYF.

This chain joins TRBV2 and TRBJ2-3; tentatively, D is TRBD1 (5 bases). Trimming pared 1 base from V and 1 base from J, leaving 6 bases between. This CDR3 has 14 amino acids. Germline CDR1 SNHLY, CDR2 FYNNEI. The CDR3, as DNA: TGTGCCAGCAGTGAAGAAGGGGGCACAGATACGCAGTATTTT. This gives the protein CASSEEGGTDTQYF.

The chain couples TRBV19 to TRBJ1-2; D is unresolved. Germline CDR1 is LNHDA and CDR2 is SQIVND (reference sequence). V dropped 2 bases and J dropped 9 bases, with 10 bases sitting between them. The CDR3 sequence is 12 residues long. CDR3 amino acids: CASSIPQRSYTF. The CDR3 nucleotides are TGTGCCAGTAGTATACCCCAGCGGAGCTACACCTTC. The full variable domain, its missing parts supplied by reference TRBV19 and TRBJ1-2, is DGGITQSPKYLFRKEGQNVTLSCEQNLNHDAMYWYRQDPGQGLRLIYYSQIVNDFQKGDIAEGYSVSREKKESFPLTVTSAQKNPTAFYLCASSIPQRSYTFGSGTRLTVV.

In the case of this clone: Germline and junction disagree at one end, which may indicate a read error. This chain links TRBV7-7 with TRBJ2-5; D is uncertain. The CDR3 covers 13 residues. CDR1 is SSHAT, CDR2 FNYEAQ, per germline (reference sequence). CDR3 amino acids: CASSLGFQETQYF. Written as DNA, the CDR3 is TGTGCTAGCAGCTTAGGATTCCAAGAGACCCAGTACTTC.

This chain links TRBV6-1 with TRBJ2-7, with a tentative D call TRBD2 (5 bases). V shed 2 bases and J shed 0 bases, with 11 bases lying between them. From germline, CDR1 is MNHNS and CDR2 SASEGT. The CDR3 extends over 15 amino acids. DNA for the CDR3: TGTGCCAGCAGTGAACCCCCTGGGAGCTCCTACGAGCAGTACTTC. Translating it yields CASSEPPGSSYEQYF.

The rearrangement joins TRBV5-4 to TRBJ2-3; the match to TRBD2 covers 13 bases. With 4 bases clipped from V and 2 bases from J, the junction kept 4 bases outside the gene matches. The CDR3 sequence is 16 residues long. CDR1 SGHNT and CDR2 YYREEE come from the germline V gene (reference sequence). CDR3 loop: CASSPGLAGVTDTQYF. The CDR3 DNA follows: TGTGCCAGCAGCCCAGGACTAGCGGGGGTCACAGATACGCAGTATTTT. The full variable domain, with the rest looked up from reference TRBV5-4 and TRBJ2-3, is ETGVTQSPTHLIKTRGQQVTLRCSSQSGHNTVSWYQQALGQGPQFIFQYYREEENGRGNFPPRFSGLQFPNYSSELNVNALELDDSALYLCASSPGLAGVTDTQYFGPGTRLTVL.

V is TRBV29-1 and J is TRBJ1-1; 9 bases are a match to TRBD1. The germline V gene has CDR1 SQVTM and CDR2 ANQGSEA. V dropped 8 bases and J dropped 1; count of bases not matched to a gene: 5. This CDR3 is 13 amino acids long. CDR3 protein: CSSTGGRNTEAFF. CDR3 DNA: TGCAGCTCGACAGGGGGGCGGAACACTGAAGCTTTCTTT.

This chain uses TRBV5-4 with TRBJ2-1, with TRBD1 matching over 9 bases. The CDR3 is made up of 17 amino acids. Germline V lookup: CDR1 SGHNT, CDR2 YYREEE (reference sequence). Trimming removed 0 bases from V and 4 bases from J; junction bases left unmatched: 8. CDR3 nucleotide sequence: TGTGCCAGCAGCTTGGCACTGGGACAGGGATTTTACAATGAGCAGTTCTTC. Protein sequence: CASSLALGQGFYNEQFF.

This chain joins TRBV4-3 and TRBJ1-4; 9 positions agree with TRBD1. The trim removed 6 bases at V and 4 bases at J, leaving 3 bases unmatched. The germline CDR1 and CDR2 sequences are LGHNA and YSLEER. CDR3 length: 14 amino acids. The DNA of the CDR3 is TGCGCCAGCAGTCAGACAGGGGGTAATGAAAAACTGTTTTTT. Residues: CASSQTGGNEKLFF.

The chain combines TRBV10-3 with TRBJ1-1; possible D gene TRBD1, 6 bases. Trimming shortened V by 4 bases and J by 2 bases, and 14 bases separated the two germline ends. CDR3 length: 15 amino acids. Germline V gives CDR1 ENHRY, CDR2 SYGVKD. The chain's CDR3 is CAISVGGPVNTEAFF. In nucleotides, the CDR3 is TGTGCCATCAGTGTTGGGGGGCCTGTTAACACTGAAGCTTTCTTT.

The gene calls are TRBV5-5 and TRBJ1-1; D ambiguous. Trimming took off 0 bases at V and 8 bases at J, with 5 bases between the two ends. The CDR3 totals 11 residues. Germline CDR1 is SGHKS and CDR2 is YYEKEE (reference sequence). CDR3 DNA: TGTGCCAGCAGCTTGGTAGGGGAAGCTTTCTTT. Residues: CASSLVGEAFF.